These 25 T cell receptor beta chains were sequenced from one sample in a study of T cells in Graves' hyperthyroidism and ophthalmopathy. Amplification of TCR beta CDR3 regions used RNA as the template. Using the HTBI primer set, a first-round RT-PCR was run on the TCR CDR3. One entry per CDR3 protein results from TCRdb running MiXCR on the multiplex PCR reads. The repertoire holds a few hundred thousand distinct CDR3 sequences, with approximately 23% as singletons. The material sequenced was blood. The receptor set was obtained from a woman in her seventies with Graves' ophthalmopathy.

Points on this clonotype: One end of the junction varies from germline; a read error may be responsible. The gene calls are TRBV28 and TRBJ2-2, with 9 bases that match TRBD1. This CDR3 spans 16 amino acids. Looked up from germline, CDR1 is MDHEN and CDR2 is SYDVKM. The CDR3 sequence is CASSPRQGVNAGELFF. As DNA, the CDR3 is TGTGCCAGCAGTCCCCGACAGGGGGTGAACGCCGGGGAGCTGTTCTTT.

The chain joins TRBV20-1 to TRBJ2-6; D may correspond to TRBD1 or TRBD2 (5 bases each). Germline V gene lookup returns CDR1 DFQATT and CDR2 SNEGSKA (reference sequence). Trimming removed 4 bases at V and 10 bases at J, with 14 bases between. The CDR3 loop spans 13 amino acids. The CDR3 coding sequence is TGCAGTGCTATTGGGGGAATACAAAACGTCCTGACTTTC. It specifies CSAIGGIQNVLTF.

V and J are TRBV4-1 and TRBJ1-2; TRBD1 matches 8 bases. The J segment lost 6 bases and the V segment lost 1 base, leaving 1 base of the junction unmatched. Per germline, CDR1 MGHRA and CDR2 YSYEKL. The CDR3 loop spans 13 amino acids. CDR3 coding DNA: TGCGCCAGCAGCCAAGTCAGGGGGCATGGCTACACCTTC. Its protein product is CASSQVRGHGYTF.

This clonotype has more than one count but fewer than ten. The rearrangement links TRBV5-4 to TRBJ2-7, with D tentatively TRBD2 (6 bases). This CDR3 contains 15 residues. V dropped 2 bases and J dropped 0 bases, with 12 bases sitting between them. CDR1 SGHNT and CDR2 YYREEE come from the germline V gene (reference sequence). CDR3 amino acids: CASSFSAGSSYEQYF. CDR3 nucleotides: TGTGCCAGCAGCTTTTCGGCGGGGAGCTCCTACGAGCAGTACTTC.

The genes are TRBV7-2 and TRBJ1-6; TRBD1 matches 7 bases. V lost 0 bases, J lost 7 bases, and 6 bases stayed unmatched. Germline V gene sequence: CDR1 SGHTA, CDR2 FQGNSA. This CDR3 contains 16 residues. This chain's CDR3 is CASSLAGGQTNSPLHF. The CDR3 coding sequence is TGTGCCAGCAGCTTAGCTGGGGGACAGACGAATTCACCCCTCCACTTT. The entire variable domain, with the rest obtained from reference TRBV7-2 and TRBJ1-6, is as follows: GAGVSQSPSNKVTEKGKDVELRCDPISGHTALYWYRQSLGQGLEFLIYFQGNSAPDKSGLPSDRFSAERTGGSVSTLTIQRTQQEDSAVYLCASSLAGGQTNSPLHFGNGTRLTVT.

In this sample, this clonotype turned up many times. This chain joins TRBV11-1 and TRBJ2-3; 7 bases fit TRBD2. Looked up from germline, CDR1 is SGHAT and CDR2 is FQDESV (reference sequence). This CDR3 region has 15 residues. The junction had 7 bases not matched to a gene; V was cut back by 4 bases and J by 3 bases. CDR3 protein: CASSSGGSETDTQYF. CDR3 sequence (DNA): TGTGCCAGCAGCTCCGGGGGGAGTGAAACAGATACGCAGTATTTT.

This clonotype appeared a few times. The genes are TRBV6-5 and TRBJ2-2; D might be TRBD2 (5 bases). V lost 3 bases and J lost 4, with 12 bases in between. Germline V gene data show CDR1 as MNHEY and CDR2 as SVGAGI. This CDR3 is 15 amino acids long. This chain's CDR3 is CASSYGEPSTGELFF. In DNA, the CDR3 is TGTGCCAGCAGTTATGGGGAGCCGAGCACCGGGGAGCTGTTTTTT.

In this sample, this clonotype turned up many times. V and J are TRBV18 and TRBJ2-3; maybe TRBD1 (6 bases). Trimming left V 3 bases short and J 1 base short, with 11 bases between. CDR1 KGHSH and CDR2 LQKENI come from the germline V gene. CDR3 length equals 15 residues. The CDR3 protein is CASSPGDIRTDTQYF. In DNA, the CDR3 is TGTGCCAGCTCACCGGGGGACATCCGCACAGATACGCAGTATTTT. The variable domain in full, with the rest retrieved from reference TRBV18 and TRBJ2-3, is NAGVMQNPRHLVRRRGQEARLRCSPMKGHSHVYWYRQLPEEGLKFMVYLQKENIIDESGMPKERFSAEFPKEGPSILRIQQVVRGDSAAYFCASSPGDIRTDTQYFGPGTRLTVL.

This chain links TRBV20-1 with TRBJ2-7, with 10 bases aligning to TRBD2. Looked up from germline, CDR1 is DFQATT and CDR2 is SNEGSKA (reference sequence). The CDR3 runs 15 residues. V gave up 4 bases and J gave up 3 bases; unmatched junction bases: 9. The CDR3 coding sequence is TGCAGTGCTACCCCTAGCGGGAGCGCAGACTACGAGCAGTACTTC. This encodes CSATPSGSADYEQYF.

This sequence joins TRBV19 and TRBJ2-5; 12 bases match TRBD2. After removal of 11 bases from V and 5 bases from J, the junction contained 15 bases not matched to a gene. Per germline, CDR1 LNHDA and CDR2 SQIVND (reference sequence). The CDR3 runs to 16 residues. The CDR3 coding sequence is TGTGCCCAAGGGGCTAGCGGGAGGGACCGACCGGAGACCCAGTACTTC. Translation: CAQGASGRDRPETQYF.

This clonotype was seen many times. The chain recombines TRBV6-6 with TRBJ2-7; D unresolved. The CDR3 loop spans 13 amino acids. Trimming took off 2 bases at V and 2 bases at J, with 7 bases between the two ends. Looked up from germline, CDR1 is MNHNY and CDR2 is SVGAGI (reference sequence). The CDR3 loop is CASSYLQTYEQYF. CDR3 nucleotide sequence: TGTGCCAGCAGTTACCTCCAGACCTACGAGCAGTACTTC.

This clonotype was counted many times. The chain has TRBV20-1 and TRBJ1-2, with D perhaps TRBD1 (6 bases). Germline lookup yields CDR1 DFQATT and CDR2 SNEGSKA (reference sequence). The CDR3 runs 13 residues. The V gene lost 2 bases and the J gene lost 7 bases, with 14 bases spanning the gap. The CDR3 sequence is CSARQGKLSGYTF. Written as DNA, the CDR3 is TGCAGTGCTAGACAGGGGAAGTTGTCTGGCTACACCTTC.

This clonotype has a handful of counts. The CDR3 is CAISIGLQVGVNYGYTF. CDR3 nucleotide sequence: TGTGCCATCAGTATCGGGCTCCAAGTAGGGGTAAACTATGGCTACACCTTC. This chain uses TRBV10-3 with TRBJ1-2; a possible D gene is TRBD1 (5 bases). V gave up 5 bases and J gave up 2 bases, with 21 bases separating them. The germline V gene encodes CDR1 ENHRY and CDR2 SYGVKD. This CDR3 is built from 17 residues.

The CDR3 region has the DNA TGTGCTAGTGGTTTGGTACAGATTACCCCGGGTGGCGATGAGCAGTTCTTC. Protein product: CASGLVQITPGGDEQFF. The chain employs TRBV12-5 and TRBJ2-1; unclear D gene. Germline V gene data show CDR1 as LGHNT and CDR2 as FRNRAP. V was trimmed by 0 bases and J by 8 bases, leaving 20 bases between them. The CDR3 covers 17 residues.

The rearrangement uses TRBV28 and TRBJ2-7; either TRBD1 or TRBD2 may fit D (5 bases each). Germline CDR1 MDHEN, CDR2 SYDVKM. V shed 4 bases and J shed 0 bases, with 13 bases lying between them. The CDR3 length is 15 residues. The CDR3 bases are TGTGCCAGCAGTTCCCCGGGACGGGCCTCCTACGAGCAGTACTTC. Protein: CASSSPGRASYEQYF.

This chain joins TRBV5-1 and TRBJ1-4, with a weak D call TRBD1 (6 bases). The CDR3 totals 14 residues. The germline V gene encodes CDR1 SGHRS and CDR2 YFSETQ. V lost 2 bases, J lost 4 bases, and 9 bases lay in between. This CDR3 reads CASSFGGVNEKLFF. The CDR3 coding sequence is TGCGCCAGCAGCTTTGGGGGCGTTAATGAAAAACTGTTTTTT.

This clonotype has just a few counts. The V gene is TRBV7-2, the J gene TRBJ2-1, with D maybe TRBD1 (6 bases). The CDR3 consists of 12 residues. The V and J ends lost 1 base and 11 bases respectively, with 9 bases between them. Germline V gene lookup returns CDR1 SGHTA and CDR2 FQGNSA. The CDR3 here is CASSLETGKQFF. The CDR3 region has the DNA TGTGCCAGCAGCTTAGAAACAGGGAAGCAGTTCTTC.

This clonotype was detected ten times or more. The chain has TRBV28 and TRBJ1-2, with D hard to call. There are 15 residues in the CDR3. Deletions cut 5 bases from V and 3 bases from J, with 16 bases between. Germline CDR1 and CDR2: MDHEN and SYDVKM. The CDR3 coding sequence is TGTGCCAGCAGTCATATCCTTCAATCACACTATGGCTACACCTTC. It translates to CASSHILQSHYGYTF.

In this sample, this clonotype turned up many times. The chain combines TRBV6-2 or TRBV6-3 with TRBJ1-1; D remains unclear. There are 14 residues in the CDR3. Between the trimmed V and J ends, which lost 8 bases and 0 bases, there was a span of 13 bases. Per the germline V gene, CDR1 is MNHEY and CDR2 is SVGEGT. The DNA of the CDR3 is TGTGCCAGCTGGCAACTGACTTTGAACACTGAAGCTTTCTTT. Encoded protein: CASWQLTLNTEAFF.

CDR3 nucleotide sequence: TGCAGTGCGCGCCGGGACAGCAATTTGAACACTGAAGCTTTCTTT. It yields the protein CSARRDSNLNTEAFF. The gene calls are TRBV20-1 and TRBJ1-1; 7 bases map to TRBD1. Trimming removed 6 bases from V and 0 bases from J; junction bases left unmatched: 10. The CDR3 length is 15 residues. Per germline, CDR1 DFQATT and CDR2 SNEGSKA (reference sequence).

The rearrangement joins TRBV6-1 to TRBJ1-6; D not certain. V shed 1 base and J shed 10 bases, with 11 bases lying between them. The V gene's germline CDR1 is MNHNS and CDR2 SASEGT. The CDR3 runs to 14 residues. CDR3 nucleotide sequence: TGTGCCAGCAGTGAAGTTGACACCGCGTCACCCCTCCACTTT. Protein: CASSEVDTASPLHF.

This clonotype was observed at least ten times. The chain uses TRBV6-2 or TRBV6-3 and TRBJ2-1, with 10 nucleotides matching TRBD1. CDR3 length equals 12 residues. The V segment lost 9 bases and the J segment 8 bases; nucleotides outside the gene matches: 4. CDR1 and CDR2 (germline): MNHEY, SVGEGT. DNA of the CDR3: TGTGCCAGGGACAGGGGGAACTATGAGCAGTTCTTC. Its translation: CARDRGNYEQFF.

Here the CDR3 DNA reads TGTGCCAGCAGTTATGGGGGGGTGGCTGAAGCTTTCTTT. Protein product: CASSYGGVAEAFF. The chain uses TRBV6-5 and TRBJ1-1; weak D call: TRBD1 (5 bases). Trimming removed 3 bases at V and 6 bases at J, with 11 bases between. This CDR3 has 13 residues. Germline V lookup: CDR1 MNHEY, CDR2 SVGAGI.

This clonotype was recorded a few times. This chain connects TRBV6-1 to TRBJ1-3; D gene ambiguous. The CDR3 totals 14 residues. Germline CDR1 MNHNS, CDR2 SASEGT. The V end was cut by 9 bases, the J end by 0 bases, with 12 bases between. In DNA, the CDR3 is TGTGCCAGTATACAGCCAGCCTCTGGAAACACCATATATTTT. Translating it yields CASIQPASGNTIYF.

This sequence joins TRBV6-1 and TRBJ2-7, with 7 nucleotides matching TRBD2. The ends lost 5 bases at V and 5 bases at J; junction bases unmatched: 9. Germline-derived CDR1 and CDR2 are MNHNS and SASEGT. CDR3 length: 14 amino acids. DNA for the CDR3: TGTGCCAGCAGTCAATACACGGGGGGTGACGAGCAGTACTTC. This sequence encodes CASSQYTGGDEQYF.